These T cell receptor beta chains were read from a single sample in a study of blood T cell repertoires in COVID-19. Some clones are missing from TCRdb's copy, which holds only in-frame ones; the method was immunoSEQ multiplex PCR. The sample lists around 300,000 clones; approximately 90% were seen once. Sequencing was done on a sample of peripheral blood. Source of these receptors: a man aged 18 to 29 with active or convalescent COVID-19. Both conserved end residues are part of each CDR3. D genes are given only for firm matches. Clone sizes are given selectively: once, few, many, or a class where the clone is expanded.

d_gene | j_gene | v_gene | abundance | CDR3aa | CDR3nt
TRBD2 | TRBJ2-2 | TRBV27 | once | CASRFLAGTGELFF | TGTGCCAGCAGGTTTCTAGCGGGAACCGGGGAGCTGTTTTTT
. | TRBJ1-2 | TRBV5-1 | . | CASSLYSHSTNYGYTF | TGCGCCAGCAGCTTGTATTCTCACTCCACTAACTATGGCTACACCTTC
. | TRBJ1-4 | TRBV5-1 | . | CASSAGSQNEKLFF | TGCGCCAGCTCAGCAGGGTCGCAGAATGAAAAACTGTTTTTT
. | TRBJ1-3 | TRBV18 | . | CASSLPSGVSGNTIYF | TGTGCCAGCTCACTCCCCTCGGGGGTATCTGGAAACACCATATATTTT
. | TRBJ1-2 | TRBV3-1/TRBV3-2 | . | CASSPRDGFYGYTF | TGTGCCAGCAGCCCGAGGGATGGGTTCTATGGCTACACCTTC
. | TRBJ2-7 | TRBV6-8 | . | CASSFDTISYEQYF | TGTGCCAGCAGTTTTGACACCATCTCCTACGAGCAGTACTTC
TRBD2 | TRBJ2-1 | TRBV4-1 | . | CASSQGTSGYNEQFF | TGCGCCAGCAGCCAAGGGACTAGCGGTTACAATGAGCAGTTCTTC
TRBD1 | TRBJ1-4 | TRBV28 | . | CASSPISTGGYEKLFF | TGTGCCAGCAGTCCAATCTCGACAGGGGGTTATGAAAAACTGTTTTTT
. | TRBJ1-1 | TRBV27 | . | CASSLIRGMVDTEAFF | TGTGCCAGCAGTTTGATTAGGGGCATGGTGGACACTGAAGCTTTCTTT
TRBD1 | TRBJ2-7 | TRBV15 | . | CATSRARGYSYEQYF | TGTGCCACCAGCAGAGCCAGGGGGTACTCCTACGAGCAGTACTTC
TRBD1 | TRBJ1-3 | TRBV5-6 | . | CASSPAAGTGRFFGNTIYF | TGTGCCAGCAGCCCGGCGGCCGGGACAGGGCGTTTTTTTGGAAACACCATATATTTT
. | TRBJ2-2 | TRBV19 | . | CASSIPPPGIGELFF | TGTGCCAGTAGTATCCCCCCACCGGGTATCGGGGAGCTGTTTTTT
TRBD1 | TRBJ2-6 | TRBV7-2 | . | CASSRGQGISGANVLTF | TGTGCCAGCAGCCGCGGACAGGGAATCTCTGGGGCCAACGTCCTGACTTTC
. | TRBJ1-5 | TRBV13 | . | CASSLNGREGGSNQPQHF | TGTGCCAGCAGCCTAAACGGCAGGGAGGGGGGGAGCAATCAGCCCCAGCATTTT
. | TRBJ2-7 | TRBV15 | . | CATSREGQTYEQYF | TGTGCCACCAGCAGAGAAGGACAGACCTACGAGCAGTACTTC
. | TRBJ2-1 | TRBV19 | . | CASSRFPGGASHEQFF | TGTGCCAGTAGTAGATTTCCGGGGGGCGCATCCCATGAGCAGTTCTTC
TRBD1 | TRBJ1-1 | TRBV18 | . | CASSPGQGVVNTEAFF | TGTGCCAGCTCACCGGGACAGGGAGTCGTGAACACTGAAGCTTTCTTT
. | TRBJ2-1 | TRBV9 | . | CASTSSGHSSNEQFF | TGTGCCAGCACCTCCTCCGGACATTCTTCGAATGAGCAGTTCTTC
. | TRBJ2-3 | TRBV7-2 | . | CASSTDRVAADTQYF | TGTGCCAGCAGCACCGACAGGGTAGCGGCAGATACGCAGTATTTT
. | TRBJ1-6 | TRBV9 | few | CASSAGGVASPLHF | TGTGCCAGCAGCGCGGGGGGGGTGGCTTCACCCCTCCACTTT
. | TRBJ2-2 | TRBV13 | . | CASSLVKNTGELFF | TGTGCCAGCAGCTTAGTTAAGAACACCGGGGAGCTGTTTTTT
TRBD1 | TRBJ1-2 | TRBV28 | . | CASSLTGGLGYTF | TGTGCCAGCAGTTTGACAGGGGGCTTGGGCTACACCTTC
. | TRBJ1-1 | TRBV4-1 | . | CASSQGLEAFF | TGCGCCAGCAGCCAAGGGCTTGAAGCTTTCTTT
TRBD1 | TRBJ1-2 | TRBV20-1 | . | CSASPAGGTGYGYTF | TGCAGTGCTAGTCCGGCAGGGGGCACTGGCTATGGCTACACCTTC
. | TRBJ2-1 | TRBV23-1 | . | CASSRGSSYNEQFF | TGCGCCAGCAGTCGTGGGAGCTCCTACAATGAGCAGTTCTTC
. | TRBJ2-7 | TRBV15 | . | CATSPEGGYEEQYF | TGTGCCACCAGTCCAGAGGGAGGATACGAAGAGCAGTACTTC
TRBD2 | TRBJ2-7 | TRBV11-2 | . | CASSSVGGTSYEQYF | TGTGCCAGCAGCTCCGTGGGGGGGACCTCCTACGAGCAGTACTTC
TRBD2 | TRBJ2-5 | TRBV4-1 | . | CASSQTSGWETQYF | TGCGCCAGCAGCCAGACTAGCGGATGGGAGACCCAGTACTTC
. | TRBJ1-2 | TRBV24-1 | . | CATSDFGHGYTF | TGTGCCACCAGCGATTTTGGCCATGGCTACACCTTC
. | TRBJ2-1 | TRBV7-9 | . | CASSEGGYNEQFF | TGTGCCAGCAGCGAAGGGGGCTACAATGAGCAGTTCTTC
. | TRBJ1-1 | TRBV9 | . | CASKRAEPLNTEAFF | TGTGCCAGCAAGAGGGCTGAGCCTTTGAACACTGAAGCTTTCTTT
. | TRBJ1-4 | TRBV14 | . | CASSQQGFNEKLFF | TGTGCCAGCAGCCAACAGGGTTTTAATGAAAAACTGTTTTTT
. | TRBJ2-5 | TRBV5-5 | . | CASSLARVEETQYF | TGTGCCAGCAGCTTGGCCAGGGTCGAGGAGACCCAGTACTTC
. | TRBJ1-1 | TRBV12-5 | . | CASGLATGVNTEAFF | TGTGCTAGTGGTTTGGCGACAGGAGTCAACACTGAAGCTTTCTTT
. | TRBJ1-2 | TRBV7-2 | . | CASSPVGTPNYGYTF | TGTGCCAGCAGCCCGGTCGGGACACCGAACTATGGCTACACCTTC
. | TRBJ2-5 | TRBV3-1/TRBV3-2 | . | CASSPRTGTVYQETQYF | TGTGCCAGCAGCCCAAGAACGGGAACGGTGTACCAAGAGACCCAGTACTTC
. | TRBJ1-3 | TRBV27 | . | CASSSLEGTRSGNTIYF | TGTGCCAGCAGTTCCCTGGAGGGCACCCGCTCTGGAAACACCATATATTTT
. | TRBJ2-1 | TRBV7-9 | . | CASSKQVDTYNEQFF | TGTGCCAGCAGTAAGCAGGTGGACACCTACAATGAGCAGTTCTTC
. | TRBJ2-7 | TRBV20-1 | . | CSASGRGYEQYF | TGCAGTGCTAGTGGACGCGGTTACGAGCAGTACTTC
TRBD2 | TRBJ2-7 | TRBV7-8 | once | CASSRGGTYEQYF | TGTGCCAGCAGCCGGGGGGGGACCTACGAGCAGTACTTC
. | TRBJ1-4 | TRBV27 | . | CASSPRDTLATNEKLFF | TGTGCCAGCAGCCCCCGGGACACTCTTGCAACTAATGAAAAACTGTTTTTT
. | TRBJ1-1 | TRBV28 | . | CASSSPGGARPEAFF | TGTGCCAGCAGTTCGCCGGGGGGGGCGCGCCCTGAAGCTTTCTTT
. | TRBJ2-7 | TRBV21-1 | . | CASSKEVTGGSYEQYF | TGTGCCAGCAGCAAAGAAGTAACAGGGGGCTCATACGAGCAGTACTTC
TRBD1 | TRBJ2-7 | TRBV11-2 | . | CASSPGRGREQYF | TGTGCCAGCAGCCCAGGTAGGGGGCGCGAGCAGTACTTC
. | TRBJ2-5 | TRBV28 | . | CASRSRETQYF | TGTGCCAGCAGATCTAGGGAGACCCAGTACTTC
TRBD2 | TRBJ2-1 | TRBV7-8 | . | CASSSTLAGLYNEQFF | TGTGCCAGCAGCTCGACGTTAGCGGGACTCTACAATGAGCAGTTCTTC
TRBD2 | TRBJ2-1 | TRBV7-6 | few | CASTLLAGVRNEQFF | TGTGCCAGCACCTTACTAGCGGGAGTCCGAAATGAGCAGTTCTTC
. | TRBJ2-7 | TRBV14 | . | CASSQDIDNLYEQYF | TGTGCCAGCAGCCAAGATATAGACAACCTCTACGAGCAGTACTTC
. | TRBJ1-2 | TRBV29-1 | . | CSVDSGVYGYTF | TGCAGCGTTGATTCGGGGGTCTATGGCTACACCTTC
. | TRBJ2-7 | TRBV7-6 | . | CASSLGLSSSYEQYF | TGTGCCAGCAGCTTGGGACTCTCATCTTCCTACGAGCAGTACTTC